This record covers a single T cell receptor beta chain. Germline V gene lookup returns CDR1 LGHDT and CDR2 YNNKEL (reference sequence). V gave up 1 base and J gave up 5 bases; unmatched junction bases: 16. This CDR3 comprises 18 residues. Original data processing: Amplifying reference gene primers gave estimates of nucleated cell counts. Here immunoSEQ multiplex PCR was the method, and the copy in TCRdb shows in-frame clones only, minus some. V, J and clone size are those of that table, while D and trimming were read from the DNA. The sample records approximately 25,000 clones, 55% to 85% being singletons. The data were taken from a study of blood T cell repertoires in COVID-19. Study background: PBMCs, B-cell-depleted T cells, or T cells were the source of the cDNA or gDNA that made up the material.

The sample comprised peripheral blood. The source of this sequence is a woman of 80 years or more with acute or convalescent COVID-19. This chain connects TRBV3-1 (or the pseudogene TRBV3-2) to TRBJ2-5; 7 bases align to TRBD2. CDR3 residues: CASSQGQALGGASETQYF. The CDR3 DNA follows: TGTGCCAGCAGCCAAGGGCAGGCCCTGGGAGGGGCATCGGAGACCCAGTACTTC.